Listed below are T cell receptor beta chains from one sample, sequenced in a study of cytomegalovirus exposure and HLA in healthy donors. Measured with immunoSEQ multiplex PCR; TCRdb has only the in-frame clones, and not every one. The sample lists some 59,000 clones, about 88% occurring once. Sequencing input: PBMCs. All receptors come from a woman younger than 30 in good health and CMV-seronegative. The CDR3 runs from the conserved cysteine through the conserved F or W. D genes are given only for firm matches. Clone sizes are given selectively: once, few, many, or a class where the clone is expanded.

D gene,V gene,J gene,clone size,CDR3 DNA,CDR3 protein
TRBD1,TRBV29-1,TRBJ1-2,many,TGCAGCGTTGAAGATGTCTACGGGACAGGGACGGATGAAGGCTACACCTTC,CSVEDVYGTGTDEGYTF
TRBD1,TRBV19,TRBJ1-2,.,TGTGCCAGTAGTAGTTCCGGGACAGGGTACGGCTACACCTTC,CASSSSGTGYGYTF
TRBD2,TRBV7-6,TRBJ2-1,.,TGTGCCAGCAGCTCGCGAGCGGGAGGGGAGCAGTTCTTC,CASSSRAGGEQFF
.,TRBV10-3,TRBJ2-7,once,TGTGCCATCAGTGAGGCAGGAACCTACGAGCAGTACTTC,CAISEAGTYEQYF
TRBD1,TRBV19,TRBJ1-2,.,TGTGCCAGTAGAGCAGACCGGGACAGAATTTATGGCTACACCTTC,CASRADRDRIYGYTF
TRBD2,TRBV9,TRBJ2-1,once,TGTGCCAGCAGCGGGACTAGCGGGAGTCAGTATGAGCAGTTCTTC,CASSGTSGSQYEQFF
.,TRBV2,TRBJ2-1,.,TGTGCCAGCAGACGACTAGAGGTTGAGCAGTTCTTC,CASRRLEVEQFF
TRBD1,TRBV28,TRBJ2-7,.,TGTGCCAGCAGTCCCGGACAGGGCTACGAGCAGTACTTC,CASSPGQGYEQYF
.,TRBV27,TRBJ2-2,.,TGTGCCAGCAGTTTGCAGGGATTCACCGGGGAGCTGTTTTTT,CASSLQGFTGELFF
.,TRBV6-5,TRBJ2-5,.,TGTGCCAGCAGTTTGGGCCACCTCCGGGAGACCCAGTACTTC,CASSLGHLRETQYF
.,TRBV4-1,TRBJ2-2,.,TGCGCCAGCAGCCAAGAACCCCAGAGGCCAGGGGAGCTGTTTTTT,CASSQEPQRPGELFF
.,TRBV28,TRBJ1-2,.,TGTGCCAGCAGTTTATCCCTGACAGACCTGACTAACTATGGCTACACCTTC,CASSLSLTDLTNYGYTF
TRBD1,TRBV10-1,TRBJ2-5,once,TGCGCCAGCAGTGAAGGGACAGGGGACCAAGAGACCCAGTACTTC,CASSEGTGDQETQYF
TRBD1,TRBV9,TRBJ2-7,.,TGTGCCAGCAGCGTTGGACAGGGGGCTTCCTACGAGCAGTACTTC,CASSVGQGASYEQYF
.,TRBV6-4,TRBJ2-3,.,TGTGCCAGCAGTGACTCGGGACTCTCCTTCGCAGATACGCAGTATTTT,CASSDSGLSFADTQYF
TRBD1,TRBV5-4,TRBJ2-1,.,TGTGCCAGCAGCGGGACAGGGGACAATGAGCAGTTCTTC,CASSGTGDNEQFF
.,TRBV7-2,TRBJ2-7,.,TGTGCCAGCAGCTTAGGGGGCCCCTACGAGCAGTACTTC,CASSLGGPYEQYF
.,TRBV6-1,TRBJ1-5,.,TGTGCCAGCAGTTATTCAAGCCTAAATCAGCCCCAGCATTTT,CASSYSSLNQPQHF
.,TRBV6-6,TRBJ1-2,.,TGTGCCAGCAGTTATACGCGGGGCGGCGAGGTCTATGGCTACACCTTC,CASSYTRGGEVYGYTF
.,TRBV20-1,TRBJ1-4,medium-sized,TGCAGTACTGGCCAGGGAAAAAAACTGTTTTTT,CSTGQGKKLFF
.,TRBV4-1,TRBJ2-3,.,TGCGCCAGCAGCCAGGGGGTTACGGGGGACCGATATACGCAGTATTTT,CASSQGVTGDRYTQYF
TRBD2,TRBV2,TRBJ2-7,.,TGTGCCAGTCAAAGCGCATCGGGACTAGCGCCGGGGCAGTACTTC,CASQSASGLAPGQYF
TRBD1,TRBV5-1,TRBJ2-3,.,TGCGCCAGCAGCTTGGGTCCCACCAGACAGGGAAGCACAGATACGCAGTATTTT,CASSLGPTRQGSTDTQYF
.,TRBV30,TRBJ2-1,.,TGTGCCTGGAGCGCCGGCGGGACGTACAATGAGCAGTTCTTC,CAWSAGGTYNEQFF
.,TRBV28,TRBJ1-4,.,TGTGCCAGCACCCCCCCACCCTCACTCCGACAAAGCCATGAAAAACTGTTTTTT,CASTPPPSLRQSHEKLFF
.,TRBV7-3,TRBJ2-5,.,TGTGCCAGCAGCTTTCAGGGGGGAACCGAAGAGACCCAGTACTTC,CASSFQGGTEETQYF
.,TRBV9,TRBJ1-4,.,TGTGCCAGCAGCGTAGTGCCAGGGGAAAAACTGTTTTTT,CASSVVPGEKLFF
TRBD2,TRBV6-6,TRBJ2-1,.,TGTGCCAGCAGTTACGGAGCGGGAGCCTACAATGAGCAGTTCTTC,CASSYGAGAYNEQFF
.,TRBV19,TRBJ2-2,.,TGTGCCAGTAGTATAGCTAGGCGGGGTTTAACCGGGGAGCTGTTTTTT,CASSIARRGLTGELFF
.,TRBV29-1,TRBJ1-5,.,TGCAGCGTTGGGACAGATAGCAATCAGCCCCAGCATTTT,CSVGTDSNQPQHF
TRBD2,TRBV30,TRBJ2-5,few,TGTGCCTGGAGTGTAGGACTAGCGCGACAAGAGACCCAGTACTTC,CAWSVGLARQETQYF
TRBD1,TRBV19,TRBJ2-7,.,TGTGCCAGTAGTCCCAGGGGGCACACCTACGAGCAGTACTTC,CASSPRGHTYEQYF
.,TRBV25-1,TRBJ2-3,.,TGTGCCAGCAGTGAACTAGCCACAGATACGCAGTATTTT,CASSELATDTQYF
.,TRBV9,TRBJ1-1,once,TGTGCCAGCAGCGTAGCCCTCGAGGGGGTCGACACTGAAGCTTTCTTT,CASSVALEGVDTEAFF
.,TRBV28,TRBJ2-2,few,TGTGCCAGCAGTTCGGGACTGCGCACCGGGGAGCTGTTTTTT,CASSSGLRTGELFF
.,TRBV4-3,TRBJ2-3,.,TGCGCCAGCAGCCAAACCGACGGGAATACGCAGTATTTT,CASSQTDGNTQYF
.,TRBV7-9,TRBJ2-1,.,TGTGCCAGCAGCTGGAGCTCCTACAATGAGCAGTTCTTC,CASSWSSYNEQFF
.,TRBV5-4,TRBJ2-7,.,TGTGCCAGCAGCCCATCACCGGAGGCAGTGTCCTACGAGCAGTACTTC,CASSPSPEAVSYEQYF
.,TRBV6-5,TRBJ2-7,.,TGTGCCAGCAGTTTGACAGCGCTTTCCTACGAGCAGTACTTC,CASSLTALSYEQYF
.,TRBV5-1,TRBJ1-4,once,TGCGCCAGCAGCTTACAGGGCATTCAGGAAAAACTGTTTTTT,CASSLQGIQEKLFF
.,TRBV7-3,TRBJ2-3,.,TGTGCCAGCAGCAAGTGGGAGGGGGGATCCACAGATACGCAGTATTTT,CASSKWEGGSTDTQYF
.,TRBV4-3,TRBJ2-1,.,TGCGCCAGCAGCCAAGAGGTGGCTGTCTCCTACAATGAGCAGTTCTTC,CASSQEVAVSYNEQFF
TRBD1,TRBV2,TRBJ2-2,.,TGTGCCAGCAAAGACAGGGACACCGGGGAGCTGTTTTTT,CASKDRDTGELFF
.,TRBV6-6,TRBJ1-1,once,TGTGCCAGCAGACAACAGTTGAACACTGAAGCTTTCTTT,CASRQQLNTEAFF
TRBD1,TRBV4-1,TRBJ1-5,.,TGCGCCAGCAGCCTTAAAAGTCAGGGGGTGTATCAGCCCCAGCATTTT,CASSLKSQGVYQPQHF